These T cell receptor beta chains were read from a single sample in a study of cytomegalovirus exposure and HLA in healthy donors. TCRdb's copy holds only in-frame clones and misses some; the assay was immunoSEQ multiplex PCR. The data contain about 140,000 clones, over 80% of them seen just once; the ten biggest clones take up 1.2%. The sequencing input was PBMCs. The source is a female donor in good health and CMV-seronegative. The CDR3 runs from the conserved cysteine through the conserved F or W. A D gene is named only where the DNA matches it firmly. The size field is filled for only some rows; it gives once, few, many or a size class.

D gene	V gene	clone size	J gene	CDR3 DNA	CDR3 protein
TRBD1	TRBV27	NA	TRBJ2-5	TGTGCCGCACAGGGGCCGACACAAGAGACCCAGTACTTC	CAAQGPTQETQYF
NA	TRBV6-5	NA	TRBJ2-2	TGTGCCAGCAGCCTCGAGGACACCGGGGAGCTGTTTTTT	CASSLEDTGELFF
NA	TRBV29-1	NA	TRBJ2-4	TGCAGCGTAAGACAGAAAAACATTCAGTACTTC	CSVRQKNIQYF
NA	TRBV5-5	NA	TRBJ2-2	TGTGCCAGCAGCCCCGTCGCGGGCGTCACCGGGGAGCTGTTTTTT	CASSPVAGVTGELFF
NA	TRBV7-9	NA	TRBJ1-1	TGTGCCAGCAGCTTAGGTCCAGGGATTGTGACTGAAGCTTTCTTT	CASSLGPGIVTEAFF
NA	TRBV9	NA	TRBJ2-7	TGTGCCAGCAGCGGGACTACCCCTGCCGACGAGCAGTACTTC	CASSGTTPADEQYF
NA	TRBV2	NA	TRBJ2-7	TGTGCCAGCAGTGAGGTTGGCAGGGTCTACGAGCAGTACTTC	CASSEVGRVYEQYF
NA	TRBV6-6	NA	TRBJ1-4	TGTGCCACAGCAGCCAGCCCGTACGGGGAAGATGAAAAACTGTTTTTT	CATAASPYGEDEKLFF
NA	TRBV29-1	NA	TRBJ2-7	TGCAGCGTTGGCCAGCGGAACGCCTACGAGCAGTACTTC	CSVGQRNAYEQYF
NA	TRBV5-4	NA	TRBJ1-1	TGTGCCAGCAGATGGGACACCACTGAAGCTTTCTTT	CASRWDTTEAFF
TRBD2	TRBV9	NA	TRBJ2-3	TGTGCCAGCAGCGCAGAAGGACTAGCGCAAAGCACAGATACGCAGTATTTT	CASSAEGLAQSTDTQYF
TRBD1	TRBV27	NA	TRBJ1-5	TGTGCCAGCAGTCCCGTGGGACAGGGCGTCAATCAGCCCCAGCATTTT	CASSPVGQGVNQPQHF
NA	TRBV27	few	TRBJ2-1	TGTGCCAGCAGTCTACAGTGGAACAACAATGAGCAGTTCTTC	CASSLQWNNNEQFF
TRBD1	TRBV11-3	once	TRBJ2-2	TGTGCCAGCAGCTTCCGGCAGACAGGGTTGTCCGGGGAGCTGTTTTTT	CASSFRQTGLSGELFF
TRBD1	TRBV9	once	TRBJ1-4	TGTGCCAGCAGCGTAGCGCCGGGACAGGGGTATGAAAAACTGTTTTTT	CASSVAPGQGYEKLFF
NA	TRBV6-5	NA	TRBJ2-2	TGTGCCAGCAGCCATACAGGGACGACCGGGGAGCTGTTTTTT	CASSHTGTTGELFF
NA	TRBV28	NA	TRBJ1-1	TGTGCCAGCAGTTTATGGAAGGGGATAGGGGGCACTGAAGCTTTCTTT	CASSLWKGIGGTEAFF
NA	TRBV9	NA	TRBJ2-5	TGTGCCAGCAGCGTGATCGAGGGGGAAGAGACCCAGTACTTC	CASSVIEGEETQYF
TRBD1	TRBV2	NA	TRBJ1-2	TGTGCCAGCAGTTCCCTTGCGACAGGGACCCTTAACTATGGCTACACCTTC	CASSSLATGTLNYGYTF
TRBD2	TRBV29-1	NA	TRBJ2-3	TGCAGCGTCGAGACAGCGGGAGTGTTAGATACGCAGTATTTT	CSVETAGVLDTQYF
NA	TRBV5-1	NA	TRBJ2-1	TGCGCCAGCAGCTCTGGGACGGAGGGGCCCTACAATGAGCAGTTCTTC	CASSSGTEGPYNEQFF
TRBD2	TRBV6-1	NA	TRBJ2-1	TGTGCCAGCACAGTTGGGCTAGCGGGAGGGGGTGAGCAGTTCTTC	CASTVGLAGGGEQFF
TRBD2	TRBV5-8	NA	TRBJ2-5	TGTGCCAGCAGCACCGGACTAGCGGGAGAACGGGAGACCCAGTACTTC	CASSTGLAGERETQYF
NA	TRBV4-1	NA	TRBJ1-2	TGCGCCAGCAGCCATGTCAGGGGCTATGGCTACACCTTC	CASSHVRGYGYTF
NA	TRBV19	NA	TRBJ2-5	TGTGCCAGTAGTAAGAGCGCCCTAGATGAGACCCAGTACTTC	CASSKSALDETQYF
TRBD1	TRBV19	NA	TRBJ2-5	TGTGCCAGTCAGGGGGCCACCCCTCAAGAGACCCAGTACTTC	CASQGATPQETQYF
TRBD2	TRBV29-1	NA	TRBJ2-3	TGCAGCGTTTCCGGACTAGCGGGAGTGACAGATACGCAGTATTTT	CSVSGLAGVTDTQYF
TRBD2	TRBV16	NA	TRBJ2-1	TGTGCCAGCAGCCAATTGGGGGGCCGTGCTAGCGGGGAATCCTACAATGAGCAGTTCTTC	CASSQLGGRASGESYNEQFF
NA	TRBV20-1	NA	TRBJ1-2	TGCAGTGCCCAGGGGAACTATGGCTACACCTTC	CSAQGNYGYTF
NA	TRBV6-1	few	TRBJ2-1	TGTGCCAGCAGTGAAAAGGAACAGGGAAATGAGCAGTTCTTC	CASSEKEQGNEQFF
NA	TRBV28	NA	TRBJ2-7	TGTGCCAGCAGTTTAACGGGACAAAAGGCCTACGAGCAGTACTTC	CASSLTGQKAYEQYF
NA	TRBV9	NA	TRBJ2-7	TGTGCCAGCAGCGTAAGTAGCACCAGCTCCTACGAGCAGTACTTC	CASSVSSTSSYEQYF
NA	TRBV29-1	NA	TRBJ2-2	TGCAGCATACCACGGTCGTCCGGGGAGCTGTTTTTT	CSIPRSSGELFF
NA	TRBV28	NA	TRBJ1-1	TGTGCCAGCAGCCTCATAAGGGGGAACACTGAAGCTTTCTTT	CASSLIRGNTEAFF
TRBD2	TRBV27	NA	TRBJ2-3	TGTGCCAGCAGTTTATCGGCCGTTCTAGCGGGAGGGCCATGGGATACGCAGTATTTT	CASSLSAVLAGGPWDTQYF
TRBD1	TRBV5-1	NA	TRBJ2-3	TGCGCCAGCGGGACAGCCATTAGCACAGATACGCAGTATTTT	CASGTAISTDTQYF
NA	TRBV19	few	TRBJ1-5	TGTGCCAGTAGATATAGAGGGGGTTTTCAGCCCCAGCATTTT	CASRYRGGFQPQHF
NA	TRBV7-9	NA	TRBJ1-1	TGTGCCAGCAGCTTAGTCGGGGGGATGAACACTGAAGCTTTCTTT	CASSLVGGMNTEAFF
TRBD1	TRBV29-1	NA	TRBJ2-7	TGCAGCGTTGAAGAGGGGGACAGGGCCTACGAGCAGTACTTC	CSVEEGDRAYEQYF
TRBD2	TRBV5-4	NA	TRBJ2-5	TGTGCCAGCAGCCTGCGACTAGCGGGAGTAGAGCAGTACTTC	CASSLRLAGVEQYF
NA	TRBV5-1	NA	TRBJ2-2	TGCGCCAGCACTAAGGGGACGAACACCGGGGAGCTGTTTTTT	CASTKGTNTGELFF
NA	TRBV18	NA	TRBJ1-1	TGTGCCAGCTCTACTACACTGAACACTGAAGCTTTCTTT	CASSTTLNTEAFF
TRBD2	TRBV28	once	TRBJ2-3	TGTGCCAGCAGGGTTGGGACTAGCGGGAAAGATACGCAGTATTTT	CASRVGTSGKDTQYF
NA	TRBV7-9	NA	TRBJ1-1	TGTGCCAGCAGCTTAAGTGCCTATGAAGCTTTCTTT	CASSLSAYEAFF
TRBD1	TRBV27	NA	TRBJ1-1	TGTGCCAGCAGCCGGGGACAGGGGAGGGTGAACACTGAAGCTTTCTTT	CASSRGQGRVNTEAFF
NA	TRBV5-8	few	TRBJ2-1	TGTGCCAGCAGCTTGGGGGGTTTGGGGCCGGATGAGCAGTTCTTC	CASSLGGLGPDEQFF
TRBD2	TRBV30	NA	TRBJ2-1	TGTGCCTGGAGCCACTTGGCGGGAGATTACAATGAGCAGTTCTTC	CAWSHLAGDYNEQFF
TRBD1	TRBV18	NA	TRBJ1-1	TGTGCCAGCTCACCTATAGACAGGGTGAACACTGAAGCTTTCTTT	CASSPIDRVNTEAFF